This TCR beta chain derives from a study of spatial heterogeneity in lung cancer. Across the study: Untreated early-stage non-small cell lung cancer patients, over 55 in total, were the donors. Consistent detection of more beta-chain than alpha-chain sequences was observed. On average, each unique TCR and UMI combination appeared more than ten times in raw reads.

With 8 bases removed from V and 6 bases from J, the gap between germline ends came to 10 bases. There are 11 residues in the CDR3. This sample's time point: blood at routine non-recurrence follow-up after resection. Tumor, nontumor lung or frozen PBMC supplied whole RNA that was sequenced unsorted. TCRdb reprocessed the 5' RACE reads via MiXCR and lists one record per CDR3 protein. This repertoire shows around 120,000 distinct CDR3 sequences, 12% found once; its top ten account for about 15%. This clonotype was picked up a small number of times. V gene TRBV12-3 or TRBV12-4 combines with J gene TRBJ1-1; tentatively, D is TRBD1 (6 bases). The clonotype originates from a male donor with early-stage non-small cell lung cancer. The material was PBMCs, obtained at follow-up. For the CDR3, the DNA is TGTGCCAGCCAATGGGGGCCTGAAGCTTTCTTT. Amino acids: CASQWGPEAFF.